This T cell receptor beta chain was identified during a study of shared clonotypes between healthy human individuals. Study-wide points: Among donors, the sharing of clonotypes was expected to be influenced by sequencing depth.

In the case of this clone: Its antigen remains unidentified.

This CDR3 is 14 amino acids long. The V gene's germline CDR1 is KGHSH and CDR2 LQKENI. Trimming pared 5 bases from V and 0 bases from J, leaving 11 bases between. This table comes from immunoSEQ multiplex PCR, and its TCRdb copy is limited to in-frame clones, with some not included. The table has about 560,000 clones, around 78% seen once. The material sequenced was PBMCs. The genes are TRBV18 and TRBJ2-7; D unclear. The receptor was isolated from a middle-aged woman in good health. Some clones in this sample may be carry-over from other donors' samples. In nucleotides, the CDR3 is TGTGCCAGCTCAGCCTCTGTAGGCTCCTACGAGCAGTACTTC. Residues: CASSASVGSYEQYF.